These 11 T cell receptor beta chains were sequenced from one sample in a study of T cell responses to AZD1222 COVID-19 vaccine. Using immunoSEQ multiplex PCR, the repertoire was profiled, and TCRdb retains in-frame clones only, with some absent. The repertoire has about 53,000 clones, about four fifths of them found once; the top ten carry approximately 30%. Sample: peripheral blood, taken on day 0 of AZD1222 vaccination. These receptors were taken from an adult in good health.

The genes are TRBV13 and TRBJ2-1; 9 bases align to TRBD2. The germline gives CDR1 PRHDT, CDR2 FYEKMQ (reference sequence). This CDR3 comprises 17 residues. V was clipped by 6 bases and J by 6 bases; unmatched bases: 15. In DNA form, the CDR3 reads TGTGCCAGCAGTTTGAACCACCGGAGGACTAGCGTCAATGAGCAGTTCTTC. This encodes CASSLNHRRTSVNEQFF.

The CDR3 region has the DNA TGTGCCAGCAAGACCCAGAGAACAGATACGCAGTATTTT. Its translation is CASKTQRTDTQYF. The chain recombines TRBV25-1 with TRBJ2-3; no firm D call. V was clipped by 7 bases and J by 3 bases, with 11 bases between them. Germline V gives CDR1 MGHDK, CDR2 SYGVNS. This CDR3 contains 13 residues.

J is TRBJ1-4 and V is TRBV5-1; tentative D call: TRBD1 (5 bases). This CDR3 is 13 amino acids long. Germline CDR1 and CDR2: SGHRS and YFSETQ. V lost 4 bases and J lost 6, with 10 bases in between. The CDR3 DNA reads as TGCGCCAGCAGCCCGGACACCGATGAAAAACTGTTTTTT. Its translation: CASSPDTDEKLFF. Together with reference TRBV5-1 and TRBJ1-4, the CDR3 gives the full variable domain: KAGVTQTPRYLIKTRGQQVTLSCSPISGHRSVSWYQQTPGQGLQFLFEYFSETQRNKGNFPGRFSGRQFSNSRSEMNVSTLELGDSALYLCASSPDTDEKLFFGSGTQLSVL.

The chain couples TRBV28 to TRBJ1-2, with TRBD1 as a possible D gene (6 bases). Trimming stripped 6 bases from V and 5 bases from J, with 16 bases between. Germline loops: CDR1 MDHEN, CDR2 SYDVKM. The CDR3 has 14 amino acids. The chain's CDR3 is CASRQQGEKYGYTF. The DNA for the CDR3 is TGTGCCAGCAGACAACAGGGAGAGAAATATGGCTACACCTTC.

CDR3 sequence: CASSLRATPNTGELFF. The CDR3 nucleotides are TGTGCCAGCAGCCTACGAGCGACACCGAACACCGGGGAGCTGTTTTTT. V usage is TRBV11-3 and J usage is TRBJ2-2; D gene uncertain. Looked up from germline, CDR1 is SGHNT and CDR2 is YENEEA. Trimming pared 5 bases from V and 0 bases from J, leaving 13 bases between. The CDR3 is made up of 16 amino acids.

The chain combines TRBV6-1 with TRBJ1-6, with 7 nucleotides matching TRBD1. Per germline, CDR1 MNHNS and CDR2 SASEGT. The CDR3 spans 15 residues. After removal of 3 bases from V and 9 bases from J, the junction contained 8 bases not matched to a gene. The CDR3 loop is CASSDRGVVGSPLHF. In DNA form, the CDR3 reads TGTGCCAGCAGTGACAGGGGGGTAGTCGGTTCACCCCTCCACTTT.

The chain uses TRBV5-8 and TRBJ2-1; no clear D. Germline values: CDR1 SGHTS, CDR2 YDEGEE. This CDR3 has 14 amino acids. Deletions cut 0 bases from V and 0 bases from J, with 4 bases between. Here the CDR3 reads CASSLGSSYNEQFF. The CDR3 DNA follows: TGTGCCAGCAGCTTGGGCAGCTCCTACAATGAGCAGTTCTTC.

J is TRBJ2-2 and V is TRBV5-5, with 13 nucleotides matching TRBD2. The trim removed 8 bases at V and 7 bases at J, leaving 5 bases unmatched. This CDR3 spans 14 amino acids. Germline loops: CDR1 SGHKS, CDR2 YYEKEE (reference sequence). CDR3 residues: CARPGLAGLGELFF. For the CDR3, the DNA is TGTGCCAGACCGGGACTAGCGGGACTCGGGGAGCTGTTTTTT. Using reference TRBV5-5 and TRBJ2-2 for the parts outside the CDR3, the full variable domain is DAGVTQSPTHLIKTRGQQVTLRCSPISGHKSVSWYQQVLGQGPQFIFQYYEKEERGRGNFPDRFSARQFPNYSSELNVNALLLGDSALYLCARPGLAGLGELFFGEGSRLTVL.

This rearrangement joins TRBV9 to TRBJ2-3; 15 nucleotides align to TRBD2. This CDR3 spans 17 amino acids. Per germline, CDR1 SGDLS and CDR2 YYNGEE. V shed 3 bases, J shed 4 bases, and the junction held 6 bases outside the gene matches. The CDR3: CASSEGLAGGGADTQYF. The CDR3 nucleotides read TGTGCCAGCAGCGAGGGACTAGCGGGAGGAGGAGCAGATACGCAGTATTTT.

CDR3 residues: CATTLGVSYNSPLHF. The CDR3 DNA is TGTGCCACCACTCTGGGAGTCAGTTATAATTCACCCCTCCACTTT. The V call is TRBV6-5, the J call TRBJ1-6; D uncertain. From germline, CDR1 is MNHEY and CDR2 SVGAGI. This CDR3 is built from 15 residues. Trimming left V 10 bases short and J 4 bases short, with 17 bases between.

The chain employs TRBV3-1 (or the pseudogene TRBV3-2) and TRBJ2-3; unclear D gene. The germline V gene encodes CDR1 LGHDT and CDR2 YNNKEL (reference sequence). The CDR3 has 15 amino acids. V shed 3 bases and J shed 1 base, with 11 bases lying between them. CDR3: CASSHRPRGTDTQYF. CDR3 nucleotides: TGTGCCAGCAGCCACCGTCCCCGGGGCACAGATACGCAGTATTTT.